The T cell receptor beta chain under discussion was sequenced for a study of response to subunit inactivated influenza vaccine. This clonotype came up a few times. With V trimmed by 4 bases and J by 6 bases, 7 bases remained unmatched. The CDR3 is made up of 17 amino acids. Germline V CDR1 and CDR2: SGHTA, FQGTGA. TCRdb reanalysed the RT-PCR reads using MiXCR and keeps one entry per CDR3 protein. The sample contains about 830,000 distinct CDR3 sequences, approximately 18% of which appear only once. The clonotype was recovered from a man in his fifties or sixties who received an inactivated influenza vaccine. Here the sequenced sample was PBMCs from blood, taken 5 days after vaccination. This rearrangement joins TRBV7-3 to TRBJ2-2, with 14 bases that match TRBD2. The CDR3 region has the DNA TGTGCCAGCAGCTCGACTAGCGGGAGGGTATGGTCCGGGGAGCTGTTTTTT. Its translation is CASSSTSGRVWSGELFF.